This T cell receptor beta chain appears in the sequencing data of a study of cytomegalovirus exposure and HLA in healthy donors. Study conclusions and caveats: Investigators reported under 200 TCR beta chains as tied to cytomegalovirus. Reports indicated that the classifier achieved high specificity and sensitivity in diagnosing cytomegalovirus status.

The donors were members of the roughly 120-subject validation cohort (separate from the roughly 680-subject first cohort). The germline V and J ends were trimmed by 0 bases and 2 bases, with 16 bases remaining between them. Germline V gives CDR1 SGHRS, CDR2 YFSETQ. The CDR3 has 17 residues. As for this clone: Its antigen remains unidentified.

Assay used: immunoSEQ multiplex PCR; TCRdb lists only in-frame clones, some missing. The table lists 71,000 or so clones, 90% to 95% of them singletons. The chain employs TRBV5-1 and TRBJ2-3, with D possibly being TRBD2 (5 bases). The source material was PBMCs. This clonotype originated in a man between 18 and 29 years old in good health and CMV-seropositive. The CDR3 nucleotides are TGCGCCAGCAGCTTGGCCCCTGGAGGAGCGTCCACAGATACGCAGTATTTT. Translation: CASSLAPGGASTDTQYF.